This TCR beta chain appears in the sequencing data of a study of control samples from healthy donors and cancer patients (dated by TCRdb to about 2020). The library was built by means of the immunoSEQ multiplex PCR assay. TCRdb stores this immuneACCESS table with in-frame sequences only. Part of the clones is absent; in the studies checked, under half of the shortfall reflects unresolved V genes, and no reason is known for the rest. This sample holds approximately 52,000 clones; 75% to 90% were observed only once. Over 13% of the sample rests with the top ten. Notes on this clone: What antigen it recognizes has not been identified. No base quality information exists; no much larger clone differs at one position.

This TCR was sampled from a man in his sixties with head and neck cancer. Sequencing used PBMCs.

The CDR3 in this case is CASTGGPKETQYF. At the DNA level, the sequence is TGTGCCAGTACGGGGGGACCAAAAGAGACCCAGTACTTC. The chain employs TRBV19 and TRBJ2-5; 7 central nucleotides agree with TRBD2. Trimmed from V: 7 bases; trimmed from J: 3 bases; junction bases lacking a gene match: 5. For CDR1 and CDR2, the germline V gene (reference sequence) lists LNHDA and SQIVND. Its CDR3 holds 13 amino acids, cysteine through phenylalanine. The kept DNA is CDR3 alone, 39 bases in frame from the first base.